The T cell receptor (beta chain) described here comes from a study of T cell repertoires in cytomegalovirus infection. Study context: HLA-B-restricted CMV epitopes that are well studied were used alongside recently identified HLA-C-restricted ones. Public TCR beta signature analysis indicated the presence of both CMV infection and matching HLA type. General study points: Across the ex vivo response, the dominant clonotypes were HLA-C-restricted CMV-specific TCR beta clonotypes. Carriers of CMV plus the relevant HLA were identified by cumulative public TCR beta family frequency.

TCRdb processed the reads anew with MiXCR; each CDR3 protein has one entry. The sample yields about 700,000 distinct CDR3 sequences, 30% to 35% seen once. Turning to this clonotype: The target antigen is unknown.

CDR3 length equals 16 residues. V was trimmed by 5 bases and J by 4 bases, leaving 21 bases between them. The TCR comes from a human donor in good health (CMV status not recorded). Some clones in this sample may be carry-over from other donors' samples. The sequencing used cultured PBMCs, collected from culture after CMV antigen stimulation. V usage is TRBV6-7 and J usage is TRBJ2-7; possible D gene TRBD1, 6 bases. TRBV6-7 is known as an ORF, though its function is uncertain. CDR3 nucleotides: TGTGCCAGCAGTGACCCGGGACACGCGGACTTATACGAGCAGTACTTC. Translation: CASSDPGHADLYEQYF.